The text below deals with one T cell receptor beta chain. Its cognate antigen is unknown. With 1 base removed from V and 7 bases from J, the gap between germline ends came to 17 bases. Looked up from germline, CDR1 is SGHTA and CDR2 is FQGNSA. The length of the CDR3 is 16 residues. The table came from immunoSEQ multiplex PCR; TCRdb's copy has only in-frame clones and leaves some out. The sample lists 200,000 or so clones, 84% occurring once. The entry originates in a study of cytomegalovirus exposure and HLA in healthy donors. Study-wide results and caveats: Confirmation was obtained in vitro that a few CMV-associated chains are specific for CMV antigens. Researchers counted around 170 TCR beta chains as cytomegalovirus-associated.

The sequencing sample was made of PBMCs. This receptor was taken from a woman in her 30s in good health and CMV-seropositive. The chain carries TRBV7-2 and TRBJ2-1; D might be TRBD2 (6 bases). The CDR3, as DNA: TGTGCCAGCAGCTTAGTGGCGGGATCTAGGGCGAATGAGCAGTTCTTC. It translates to CASSLVAGSRANEQFF.